Following are 24 T cell receptor beta chains from one sample sequenced in a study of persistence of HIV-infected CD4 T cells (dated by TCRdb to about 2020). The treatment or condition label corresponds to: suppressive antiretroviral therapy. A pool of overlapping HIV-1 Gag 15-mer peptides, at 0.75 to 1 ug per peptide per mL, was used to stimulate the cells. Nonresponding CD40L-negative CD69-negative CD45RO-high memory CD4+ T cells were sorted as memory populations depleted of antigen-responding cells. The immunoSEQ hsTCRB assay version 4, run in survey mode, was used to sequence TCRbeta repertoires from genomic DNA. In TCRdb, the immuneACCESS table is reduced to in-frame sequences with V and J assigned. These tables do not hold every clone; where another copy was compared, an unresolved V gene accounts for under half, and the others remain unexplained. In this sample the table shows 30,000 to 40,000 clones, roughly four fifths of which occur a single time. Of the sample, 15% to 20% is held by the ten largest clones.

For these TCRs, the target antigens are not known. Sequences were derived from CD4+ T cells sorted from PBMCs after approximately 19-hour stimulation, sampled from a patient who received antiretroviral therapy. In light of the paper, this sample's cell subset or site label describes: CD40L-CD69- CD45RO-high memory CD4 T cells not responding to Gag peptides. The receptors stem from an adult woman with HIV who was CMV-seropositive.

By proportion, this clone is medium-sized. The chain has TRBV7-8 and TRBJ1-1; D possibly corresponds to TRBD1 (5 bases). V gave up 3 bases and J gave up 5 bases, with 13 bases separating them. CDR1 is SGHVS and CDR2 is FQNEAQ in the germline V gene. The CDR3 is made up of 14 amino acids. The CDR3 is CASSLGVLVTEAFF. The CDR3 DNA is TGTGCCAGCAGCTTGGGGGTATTAGTGACTGAAGCTTTCTTT.

This clone was detected a few times. This chain links TRBV5-4 with TRBJ2-2; perhaps TRBD1 as D (5 bases). The germline CDR1 and CDR2 sequences are SGHNT and YYREEE (reference sequence). Trimming cost V 2 bases and J 4 bases, with 9 bases left between them. The CDR3 is made up of 14 amino acids. CDR3 nucleotide sequence: TGTGCCAGCAGCTTAGGACAAATCACCGGGGAGCTGTTTTTT. Encoded protein: CASSLGQITGELFF.

CDR3 DNA: TGTGCCAGCAGCTCAGGGTCCCAGTTCTCCTACGAGCAGTACTTC. Encoded protein: CASSSGSQFSYEQYF. This rearrangement joins TRBV5-5 to TRBJ2-7, with a tentative D call TRBD1 (5 bases). Germline V gene data show CDR1 as SGHKS and CDR2 as YYEKEE (reference sequence). This CDR3 contains 15 residues. Trimming cost V 3 bases and J 0 bases, with 13 bases left between them.

V and J are TRBV25-1 and TRBJ2-3; D tentatively reads TRBD1 or TRBD2 (6 bases each). V shed 2 bases and J shed 3 bases, with 12 bases lying between them. This CDR3 has 15 residues. The germline CDR1 and CDR2 sequences are MGHDK and SYGVNS. The CDR3 loop is CASSEGGQGTDTQYF. The CDR3 DNA reads TGTGCCAGCAGTGAAGGGGGGCAGGGGACAGATACGCAGTATTTT.

The CDR3 protein is CASSRKTGQYF. Written as DNA, the CDR3 is TGTGCCAGCAGTCGGAAAACGGGACAGTACTTC. The rearrangement links TRBV28 to TRBJ2-7; weak D call: TRBD2 (5 bases). The germline V and J ends were trimmed by 5 bases and 10 bases, with 12 bases remaining between them. Germline V CDR1 and CDR2: MDHEN, SYDVKM. This CDR3 contains 11 residues.

J is TRBJ2-3 and V is TRBV6-5; possible D gene TRBD2, 6 bases. The germline V and J ends were trimmed by 5 bases and 1 base, with 13 bases remaining between them. The CDR3 has 15 residues. CDR1 is MNHEY and CDR2 is SVGAGI in the germline V gene. The CDR3 loop reads CASSQLRGGTDTQYF. CDR3 in DNA: TGTGCCAGCAGTCAATTGCGGGGAGGCACAGATACGCAGTATTTT.

This chain uses TRBV7-8 with TRBJ2-7; D gene uncertain. This CDR3 region has 12 residues. V gave up 1 base and J gave up 5 bases, with 6 bases separating them. Germline CDR1 SGHVS, CDR2 FQNEAQ. As DNA, the CDR3 is TGTGCCAGCAGCTTAGTCGCTAACGAGCAGTACTTC. Translating gives CASSLVANEQYF.

This chain links TRBV18 with TRBJ1-1; D not certain. This CDR3 has 14 residues. Trimming left V 4 bases short and J 2 bases short, with 11 bases between. Germline V CDR1 and CDR2: KGHSH, LQKENI. CDR3 sequence: CASSLKTDNTEAFF. The CDR3 DNA is TGTGCCAGCTCACTAAAGACCGATAACACTGAAGCTTTCTTT.

This clone was counted a single time. The chain carries TRBV19 and TRBJ1-1; tentative D call: TRBD1 (6 bases). Germline CDR1 is LNHDA and CDR2 is SQIVND (reference sequence). V lost 6 bases and J 1 base, leaving 15 bases between the germline ends. There are 15 residues in the CDR3. CDR3: CASRGVGQQNTEAFF. CDR3 sequence (DNA): TGTGCCAGTAGGGGAGTCGGACAGCAGAACACTGAAGCTTTCTTT. The variable domain in full, completed from reference TRBV19 and TRBJ1-1, reads DGGITQSPKYLFRKEGQNVTLSCEQNLNHDAMYWYRQDPGQGLRLIYYSQIVNDFQKGDIAEGYSVSREKKESFPLTVTSAQKNPTAFYLCASRGVGQQNTEAFFGQGTRLTVV.

The chain employs TRBV7-9 and TRBJ1-2; D gene ambiguous. CDR1 is SEHNR and CDR2 is FQNEAQ in the germline V gene (reference sequence). V lost 2 bases to trimming and J lost 8 bases, with 9 bases between them. CDR3 length: 12 amino acids. The CDR3 loop is CASSLRAVGYTF. CDR3 sequence (DNA): TGTGCCAGCAGCTTACGGGCAGTCGGCTACACCTTC.

The chain employs TRBV18 and TRBJ2-7, with 11 bases that match TRBD2. The CDR3 extends over 17 amino acids. Germline V lookup: CDR1 KGHSH, CDR2 LQKENI. Trimming removed 5 bases from V and 5 bases from J; junction bases left unmatched: 14. The CDR3 sequence is CASSSSEPGLAAHEQYF. The CDR3 region has the DNA TGTGCCAGCTCATCCAGCGAACCGGGACTAGCGGCCCACGAGCAGTACTTC.

The V and J genes are TRBV27 and TRBJ1-2, with a tentative D call TRBD1 (5 bases). The germline V gene has CDR1 MNHEY and CDR2 SMNVEV (reference sequence). V gave up 6 bases and J gave up 1 base, with 15 bases separating them. CDR3 length: 15 residues. CDR3 bases: TGTGCCAGCAGGCTGTGGGGGGAGTTTAACTATGGCTACACCTTC. It translates to CASRLWGEFNYGYTF.

This clone was counted a single time. The chain is built from TRBV9 and TRBJ1-1; tentatively, D is TRBD1 (5 bases). The CDR3 runs to 15 residues. Trimming took off 0 bases at V and 2 bases at J, with 11 bases between the two ends. CDR1 is SGDLS, CDR2 YYNGEE, per germline. CDR3 region: CASSVERTPNTEAFF. The CDR3 DNA sequence: TGTGCCAGCAGCGTAGAACGGACACCCAACACTGAAGCTTTCTTT. Full variable domain (rest looked up from reference TRBV9 and TRBJ1-1): DSGVTQTPKHLITATGQRVTLRCSPRSGDLSVYWYQQSLDQGLQFLIQYYNGEERAKGNILERFSAQQFPDLHSELNLSSLELGDSALYFCASSVERTPNTEAFFGQGTRLTVV.

This sequence joins TRBV10-2 and TRBJ1-1, with 11 bases that match TRBD1. Germline CDR1 is WSHSY and CDR2 is SAAADI. V dropped 3 bases and J dropped 4; count of bases not matched to a gene: 1. The CDR3 covers 14 residues. The CDR3 sequence: CASSDGTGGTEAFF. As DNA, the CDR3 is TGCGCCAGCAGTGATGGGACAGGGGGCACTGAAGCTTTCTTT.

This chain links TRBV2 with TRBJ2-1; 16 bases are a match to TRBD2. V gave up 2 bases and J gave up 4 bases; unmatched junction bases: 11. The CDR3 has 20 residues. Germline CDR1 and CDR2: SNHLY and FYNNEI. The CDR3 protein is CASSETGTSGRGGLYNEQFF. CDR3 in DNA: TGTGCCAGCAGTGAAACCGGGACTAGCGGGAGGGGGGGACTGTACAATGAGCAGTTCTTC.

This chain joins TRBV5-1 and TRBJ2-1; 14 bases line up with TRBD2. V lost 7 bases to trimming and J lost 10 bases; unmatched junction nucleotides: 10. This CDR3 has 15 amino acids. Germline-derived CDR1 and CDR2 are SGHRS and YFSETQ. The chain's CDR3 is CASWGTSGSSVEQFF. DNA of the CDR3: TGCGCCAGCTGGGGGACTAGCGGGAGTTCAGTGGAGCAGTTCTTC.

The CDR3 nucleotides read TGTGCCAGTAGTATACAGGGCACTGAAGCTTTCTTT. Its translation is CASSIQGTEAFF. The V and J genes are TRBV19 and TRBJ1-1; weak D call: TRBD1 (5 bases). CDR1 is LNHDA, CDR2 SQIVND, per germline (reference sequence). The CDR3 sequence is 12 residues long. V was cut by 2 bases and J by 4 bases, with 5 bases left in between.

This chain connects TRBV7-6 to TRBJ1-6; 7 nucleotides align to TRBD1. Germline V gene lookup returns CDR1 SGHVS and CDR2 FNYEAQ. Germline trimming cut 3 bases from V and 9 bases from J; bases unmatched to any gene: 5. The CDR3 runs to 14 residues. CDR3 sequence reads: CASSLSQGGSPLHF. CDR3 in DNA: TGTGCCAGCAGCTTGAGTCAGGGGGGTTCACCCCTCCACTTT.

The chain joins TRBV29-1 to TRBJ2-3; tentative D call: TRBD1 (5 bases). The CDR3 spans 13 residues. Germline V gives CDR1 SQVTM, CDR2 ANQGSEA. Trimming pared 3 bases from V and 6 bases from J, leaving 13 bases between. In nucleotides, the CDR3 is TGCAGCGTTGATGGTCAGGGCGGCGATACGCAGTATTTT. Translating gives CSVDGQGGDTQYF.

This chain connects TRBV5-6 to TRBJ2-1; D is possibly TRBD1 or TRBD2 (5 bases each). Trimming shortened V by 0 bases and J by 4 bases, and 14 bases separated the two germline ends. Germline V gene data show CDR1 as SGHDT and CDR2 as YYEEEE. CDR3 length equals 16 residues. In DNA, the CDR3 is TGTGCCAGCAGCTTGGAGAGGGGCGAAGTATACAATGAGCAGTTCTTC. Protein: CASSLERGEVYNEQFF.

The chain employs TRBV24-1 and TRBJ1-2; D is ambiguous. Trimming took 3 bases from V and 3 from J, leaving 13 bases between them. The germline gives CDR1 KGHDR, CDR2 SFDVKD. CDR3 length equals 15 residues. The CDR3 protein is CATSDPSTSDYGYTF. Written as DNA, the CDR3 is TGTGCCACCAGTGATCCCTCCACTTCGGACTATGGCTACACCTTC.

This clone was detected once. This chain connects TRBV6-5 to TRBJ2-7; 7 bases align to TRBD1. The germline gives CDR1 MNHEY, CDR2 SVGAGI. The CDR3 runs 12 residues. J lost 4 bases, V lost 8 bases, and 5 bases had no gene match. The CDR3 DNA sequence: TGTGCCAGCGCCAGCAGGGGGTACGAGCAGTACTTC. Translation: CASASRGYEQYF.

This clone was found once. The chain has TRBV7-9 and TRBJ1-2; no definite D call. Trimming pared 2 bases from V and 0 bases from J, leaving 7 bases between. The CDR3 is 14 amino acids. The germline CDR1 and CDR2 sequences are SEHNR and FQNEAQ (reference sequence). CDR3 bases: TGTGCCAGCAGCTTAAACGGAGCTAACTATGGCTACACCTTC. Amino acid sequence: CASSLNGANYGYTF.

A few counts support this clone. The rearrangement uses TRBV28 and TRBJ2-7; D not resolved. The germline CDR1 and CDR2 sequences are MDHEN and SYDVKM. The CDR3 totals 10 residues. The ends were cut back, 5 bases at V and 3 bases at J, with 2 bases in the middle. The CDR3 region is CASSNYEQYF. DNA of the CDR3: TGTGCCAGCAGTAACTACGAGCAGTACTTC.